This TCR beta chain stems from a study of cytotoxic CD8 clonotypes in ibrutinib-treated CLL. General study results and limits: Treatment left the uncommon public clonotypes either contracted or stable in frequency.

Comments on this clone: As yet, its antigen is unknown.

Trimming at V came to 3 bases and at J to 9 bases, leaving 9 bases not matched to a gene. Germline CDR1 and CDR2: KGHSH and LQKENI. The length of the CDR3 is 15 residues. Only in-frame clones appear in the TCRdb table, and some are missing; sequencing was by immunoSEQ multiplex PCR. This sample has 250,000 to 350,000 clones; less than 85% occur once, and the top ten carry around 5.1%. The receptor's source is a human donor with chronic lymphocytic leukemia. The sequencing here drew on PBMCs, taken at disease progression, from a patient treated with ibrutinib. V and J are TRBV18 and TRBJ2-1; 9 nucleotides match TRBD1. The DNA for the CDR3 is TGTGCCAGCTCACCCCTCGGACAGGGGAAGAGTGAGCAGTTCTTC. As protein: CASSPLGQGKSEQFF.